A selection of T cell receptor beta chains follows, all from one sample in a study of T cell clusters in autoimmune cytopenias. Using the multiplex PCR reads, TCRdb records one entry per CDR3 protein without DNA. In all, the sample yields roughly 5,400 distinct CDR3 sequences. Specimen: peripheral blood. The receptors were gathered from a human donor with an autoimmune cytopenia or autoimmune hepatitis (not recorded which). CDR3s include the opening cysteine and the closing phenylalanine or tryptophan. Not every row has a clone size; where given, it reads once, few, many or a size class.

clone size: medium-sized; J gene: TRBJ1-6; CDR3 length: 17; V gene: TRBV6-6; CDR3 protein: CASSSPLWGTYNSPLHF
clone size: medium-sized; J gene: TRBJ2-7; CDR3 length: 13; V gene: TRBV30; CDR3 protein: CAWNLRGYYEQYF
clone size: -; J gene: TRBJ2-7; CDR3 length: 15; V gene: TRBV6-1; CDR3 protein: CASRKGRGEEYEQYF
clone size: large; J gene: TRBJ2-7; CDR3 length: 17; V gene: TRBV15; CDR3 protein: CATSRTTGGVNSYEQYF
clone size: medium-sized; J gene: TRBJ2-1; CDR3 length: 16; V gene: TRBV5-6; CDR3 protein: CASSLRLADSYNEQFF
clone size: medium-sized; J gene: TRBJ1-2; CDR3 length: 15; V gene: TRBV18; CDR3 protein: CASSPSLADRRGYTF
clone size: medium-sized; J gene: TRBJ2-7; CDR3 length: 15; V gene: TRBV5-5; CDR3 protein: CASSLHPQRTYEQYF
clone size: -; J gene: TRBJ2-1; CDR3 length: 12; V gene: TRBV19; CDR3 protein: CASGQVYNEQFF
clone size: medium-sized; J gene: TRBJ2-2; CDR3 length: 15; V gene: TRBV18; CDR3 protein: CASSPPGQDTGELFF
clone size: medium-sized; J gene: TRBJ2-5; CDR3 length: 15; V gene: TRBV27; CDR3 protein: CASSLFGTAKETQYF
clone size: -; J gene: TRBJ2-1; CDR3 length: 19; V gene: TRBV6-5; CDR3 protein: CASSSSHTDRALAVNEQFF
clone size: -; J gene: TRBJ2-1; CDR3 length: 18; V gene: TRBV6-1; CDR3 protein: CASSYQIQGAGGGNEQFF
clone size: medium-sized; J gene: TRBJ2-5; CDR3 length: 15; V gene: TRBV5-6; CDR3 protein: CASSLVDRVQETQYF
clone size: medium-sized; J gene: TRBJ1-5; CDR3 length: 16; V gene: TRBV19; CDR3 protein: CASRSGGGISNQPQHF
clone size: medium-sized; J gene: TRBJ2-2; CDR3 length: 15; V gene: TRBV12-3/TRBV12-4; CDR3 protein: CASSLSLGGPGELFF
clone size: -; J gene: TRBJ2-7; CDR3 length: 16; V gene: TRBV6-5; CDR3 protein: CASTPTTSSSSYEQYF
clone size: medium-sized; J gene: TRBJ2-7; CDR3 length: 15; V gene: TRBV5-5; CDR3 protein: CASSWGTSGADEQYF
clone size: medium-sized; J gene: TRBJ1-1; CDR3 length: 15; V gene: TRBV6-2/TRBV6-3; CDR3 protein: CASRTGGSRGTEAFF
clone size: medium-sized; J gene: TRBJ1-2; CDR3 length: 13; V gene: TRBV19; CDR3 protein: CASSIGQIYGYTF
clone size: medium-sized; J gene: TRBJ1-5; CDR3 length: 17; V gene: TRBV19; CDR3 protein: CASSIERTVYSNQPQHF
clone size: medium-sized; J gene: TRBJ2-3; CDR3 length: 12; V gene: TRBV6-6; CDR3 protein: CASGPGTDTQYF
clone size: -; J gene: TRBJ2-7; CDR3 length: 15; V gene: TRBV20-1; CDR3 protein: CSARDRQAGDYEQYF
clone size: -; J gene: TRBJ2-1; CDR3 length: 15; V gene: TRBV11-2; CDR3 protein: CASTIEGSSYNEQFF
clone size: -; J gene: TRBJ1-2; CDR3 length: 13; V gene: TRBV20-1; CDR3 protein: CSAMLQAYYGYTF
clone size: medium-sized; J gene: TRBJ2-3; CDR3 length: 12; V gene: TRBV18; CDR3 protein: CASEGRTDTQYF
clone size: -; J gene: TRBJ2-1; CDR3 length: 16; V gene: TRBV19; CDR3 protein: CASSQLDLVVYNEQFF
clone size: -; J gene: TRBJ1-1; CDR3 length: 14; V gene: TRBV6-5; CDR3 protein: CASRQRTANTEAFF
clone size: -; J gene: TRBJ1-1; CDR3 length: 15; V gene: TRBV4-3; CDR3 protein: CASSQEGEVQSEAFF
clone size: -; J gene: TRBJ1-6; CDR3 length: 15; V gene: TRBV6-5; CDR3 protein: CASSYMWTGDSPLHF
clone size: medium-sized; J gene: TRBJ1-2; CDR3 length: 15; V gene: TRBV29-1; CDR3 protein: CSVDTGQPSNYGYTF
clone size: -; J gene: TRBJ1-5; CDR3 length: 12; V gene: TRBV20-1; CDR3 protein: CSARAKSGTQHF
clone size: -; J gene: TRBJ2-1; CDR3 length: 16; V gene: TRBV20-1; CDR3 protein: CSAPRLAGGSYNEQFF
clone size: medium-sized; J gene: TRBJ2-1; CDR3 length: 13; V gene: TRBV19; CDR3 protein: CASSMGRHNEQFF
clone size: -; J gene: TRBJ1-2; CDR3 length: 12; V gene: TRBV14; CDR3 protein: CASSQEGRAYTF
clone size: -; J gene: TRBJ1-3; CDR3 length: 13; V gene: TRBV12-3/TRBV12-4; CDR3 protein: CASSQDGWDTIYF
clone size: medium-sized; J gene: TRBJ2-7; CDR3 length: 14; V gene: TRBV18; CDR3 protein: CASSPLDRGAEQYF
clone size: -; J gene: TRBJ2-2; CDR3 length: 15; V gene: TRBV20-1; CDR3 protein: CSARDPGGNTGELFF
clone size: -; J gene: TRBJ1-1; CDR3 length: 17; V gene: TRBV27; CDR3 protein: CASSTRYGQGRYTEAFF
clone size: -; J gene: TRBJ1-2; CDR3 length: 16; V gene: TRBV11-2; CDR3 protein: CASSLEGHSAYYGYTF
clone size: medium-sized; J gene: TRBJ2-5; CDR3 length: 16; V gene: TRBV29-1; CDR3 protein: CSVEEYRVRGKQTQYF
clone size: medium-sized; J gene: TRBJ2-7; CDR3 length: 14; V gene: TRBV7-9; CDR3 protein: CASSSDSLIYEQYF
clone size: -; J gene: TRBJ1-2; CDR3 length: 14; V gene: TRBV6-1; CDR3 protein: CASSYHRGYSGYTF
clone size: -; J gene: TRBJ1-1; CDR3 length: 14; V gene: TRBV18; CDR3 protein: CASSPRAGQHEAFF
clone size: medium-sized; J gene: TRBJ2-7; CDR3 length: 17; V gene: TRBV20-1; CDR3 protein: CSAREGLIAGGRYEQYF
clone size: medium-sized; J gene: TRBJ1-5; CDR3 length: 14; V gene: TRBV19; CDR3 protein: CASWGRPGNQPQHF
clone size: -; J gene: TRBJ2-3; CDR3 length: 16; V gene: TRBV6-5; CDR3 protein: CASSYSTSGGADTQYF
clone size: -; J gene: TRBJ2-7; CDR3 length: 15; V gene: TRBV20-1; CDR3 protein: CSARGSVLAENEQYF
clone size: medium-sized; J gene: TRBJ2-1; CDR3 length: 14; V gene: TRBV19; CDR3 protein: CASSHGGRGNEQFF
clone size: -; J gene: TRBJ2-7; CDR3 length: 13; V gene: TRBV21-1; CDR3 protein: CASSSHKVYEQYF
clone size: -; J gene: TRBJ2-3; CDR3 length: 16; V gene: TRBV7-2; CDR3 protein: CASSLGLPGVRDTQYF
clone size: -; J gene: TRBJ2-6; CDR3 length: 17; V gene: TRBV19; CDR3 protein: CASSRPGQGAGANVLTF
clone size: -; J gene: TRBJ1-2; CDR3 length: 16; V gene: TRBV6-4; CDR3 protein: CASSASSGHPNYGYTF
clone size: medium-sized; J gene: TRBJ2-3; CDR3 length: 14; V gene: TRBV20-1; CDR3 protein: CSATTGGAADTQYF
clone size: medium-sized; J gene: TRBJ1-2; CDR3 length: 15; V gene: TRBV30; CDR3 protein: CAWSVGSVPKEGYTF
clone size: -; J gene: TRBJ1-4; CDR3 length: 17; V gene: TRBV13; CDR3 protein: CASSISGTPATNEKLFF
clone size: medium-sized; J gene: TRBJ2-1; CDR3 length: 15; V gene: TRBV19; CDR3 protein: CASSIGTPSYNEQFF
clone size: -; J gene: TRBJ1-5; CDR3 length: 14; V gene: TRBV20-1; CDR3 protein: CSARGPKDNQPQHF
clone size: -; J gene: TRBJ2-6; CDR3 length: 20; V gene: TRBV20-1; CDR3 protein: CSDKSGGTSGLSSGANVLTF
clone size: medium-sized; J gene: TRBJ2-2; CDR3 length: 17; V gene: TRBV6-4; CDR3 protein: CASRTCSRQTNTGELFF